This T cell receptor beta chain was identified in a study of blood T cell repertoires in COVID-19. Across the study: COVID-19 samples collected from the United States, Italy and Spain covered acute and convalescent phases. T cells, B-cell-depleted T cells, or PBMCs supplied cDNA or gDNA.

In germline, CDR1 is SEHNR, CDR2 FQNEAQ (reference sequence). The CDR3 loop spans 17 amino acids. V was pared by 6 bases and J by 8 bases, with 19 bases of the junction left unmatched. This clone was seen once. Original data processing: Amplification of reference gene primers was used by the study to estimate nucleated cell counts. TCRdb's table, derived via immunoSEQ multiplex PCR, lists solely in-frame clones and lacks some. That table supplies the V and J calls and clone size; D and trimming were determined from the DNA. The sample lists around 140,000 clones; over 60% were seen once. Sequencing was carried out using peripheral blood. The receptor was derived from a woman in her seventies with acute or convalescent COVID-19. The chain couples TRBV7-9 to TRBJ2-1; 7 nucleotides line up with TRBD2. Here the CDR3 DNA reads TGTGCCAGCAGATACAGCGGACGAAAGCGGGGCCGGGATGAGCAGTTCTTC. Amino acid sequence: CASRYSGRKRGRDEQFF.